Each of the 5 T cell receptor beta chains below was sequenced from the same sample in a study of cytomegalovirus exposure and HLA in healthy donors (dated by TCRdb to about 2017). Library prep was done by the immunoSEQ multiplex PCR assay. The multiplex PCR relied on a mix of 60 forward primers for TCR Vbeta segments and 13 reverse primers for TCR Jbeta segments. TCRdb obtained this table from immuneACCESS and retained in-frame rearrangements with V and J assigned. These tables miss some clones; where compared with another copy, unresolved V genes account for less than half of the shortfall, and the remainder is unexplained. The sample records approximately 150,000 clones, roughly four fifths of which are singletons. The top ten clones comprise about 4% of the sample. The specimen was PBMCs. These receptors came from a man aged 50-59 years in good health and CMV-seropositive.

The rearrangement joins TRBV2 to TRBJ1-5; 8 bases are a match to TRBD1. Germline trimming cut 6 bases from V and 1 base from J; bases unmatched to any gene: 5. This CDR3 spans 15 amino acids. The germline V gene has CDR1 SNHLY and CDR2 FYNNEI. The CDR3 DNA reads as TGTGCCAGCAGATCAGGACAGGGCAGCAATCAGCCCCAGCATTTT. Translated, it gives CASRSGQGSNQPQHF.

The V call is TRBV6-5, the J call TRBJ1-4; D gene unclear. From germline, CDR1 is MNHEY and CDR2 SVGAGI. CDR3 length: 13 amino acids. Deletions cut 2 bases from V and 8 bases from J, with 9 bases between. CDR3 DNA sequence: TGTGCCAGCAGTTACGTTGGAGGGGAAAAACTGTTTTTT. It encodes CASSYVGGEKLFF.

The V gene is TRBV28, the J gene TRBJ1-1; D not resolved. Looked up from germline, CDR1 is MDHEN and CDR2 is SYDVKM. V dropped 2 bases and J dropped 5 bases, with 12 bases sitting between them. The CDR3 runs to 14 residues. CDR3 DNA: TGTGCCAGCAGTTTAGTCGTCAGAAGAACTGAAGCTTTCTTT. It translates to CASSLVVRRTEAFF.

On this clone itself: The junction departs from the called germline gene at one end, perhaps through a read error. V gene TRBV7-9 combines with J gene TRBJ1-2, with 7 bases that match TRBD1. Germline V gene lookup returns CDR1 SEHNR and CDR2 FQNEAQ (reference sequence). This CDR3 contains 15 residues. DNA of the CDR3: TGTGCCAACAGCTTAGAACAGGGGATGTTCTATGGCTACACCTTC. Translating gives CANSLEQGMFYGYTF.

This clone has more than one count but fewer than ten. The chain has TRBV7-9 and TRBJ2-7; TRBD2 matches 8 bases. CDR1 and CDR2 from the germline V gene are SEHNR and FQNEAQ (reference sequence). V gave up 5 bases and J gave up 7 bases; unmatched junction bases: 13. This CDR3 comprises 15 residues. The CDR3 loop reads CASSKDPGGGREQYF. The CDR3 DNA follows: TGTGCCAGCAGCAAAGACCCGGGAGGGGGTAGAGAGCAGTACTTC.